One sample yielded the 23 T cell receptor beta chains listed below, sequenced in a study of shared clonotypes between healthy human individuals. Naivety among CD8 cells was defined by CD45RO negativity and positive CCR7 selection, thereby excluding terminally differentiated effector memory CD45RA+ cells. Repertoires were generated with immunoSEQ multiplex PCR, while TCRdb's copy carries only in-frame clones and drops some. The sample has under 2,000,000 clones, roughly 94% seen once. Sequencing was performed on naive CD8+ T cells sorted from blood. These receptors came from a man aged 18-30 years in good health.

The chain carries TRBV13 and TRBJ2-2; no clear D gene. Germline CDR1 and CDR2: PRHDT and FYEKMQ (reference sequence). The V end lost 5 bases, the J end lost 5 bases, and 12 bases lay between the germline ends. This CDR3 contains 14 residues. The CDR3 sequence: CASSLDLDTGELFF. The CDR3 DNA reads TGTGCCAGCAGCCTTGACTTGGATACCGGGGAGCTGTTTTTT. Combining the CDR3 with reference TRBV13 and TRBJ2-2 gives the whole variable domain AAGVIQSPRHLIKEKRETATLKCYPIPRHDTVYWYQQGPGQDPQFLISFYEKMQSDKGSIPDRFSAQQFSDYHSELNMSSLELGDSALYFCASSLDLDTGELFFGEGSRLTVL.

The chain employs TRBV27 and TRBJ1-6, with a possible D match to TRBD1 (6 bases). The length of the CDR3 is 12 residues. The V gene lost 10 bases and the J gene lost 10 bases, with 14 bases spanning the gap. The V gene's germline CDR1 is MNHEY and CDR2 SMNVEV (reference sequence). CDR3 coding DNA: TGTGCCACGACTTCACAGGGCTCACCCCTCCACTTT. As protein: CATTSQGSPLHF.

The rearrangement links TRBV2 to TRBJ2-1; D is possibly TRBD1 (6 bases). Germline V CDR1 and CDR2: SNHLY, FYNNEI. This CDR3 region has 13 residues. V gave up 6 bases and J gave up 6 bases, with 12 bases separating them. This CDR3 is CASRDSTRNEQFF. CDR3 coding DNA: TGTGCCAGCAGGGACAGTACCCGCAATGAGCAGTTCTTC.

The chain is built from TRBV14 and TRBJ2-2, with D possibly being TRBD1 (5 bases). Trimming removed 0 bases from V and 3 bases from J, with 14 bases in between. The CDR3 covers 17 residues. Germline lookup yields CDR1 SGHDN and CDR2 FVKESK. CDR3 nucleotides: TGTGCCAGCAGCCAAGACTCGGCAGGACAAGACACCGGGGAGCTGTTTTTT. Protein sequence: CASSQDSAGQDTGELFF.

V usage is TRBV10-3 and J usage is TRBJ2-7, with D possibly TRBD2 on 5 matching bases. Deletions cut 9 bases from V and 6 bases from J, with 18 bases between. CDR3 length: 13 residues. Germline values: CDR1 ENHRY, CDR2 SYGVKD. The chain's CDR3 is CAIRADSGGEQYF. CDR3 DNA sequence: TGTGCCATTCGGGCAGACTCCGGAGGCGAGCAGTACTTC.

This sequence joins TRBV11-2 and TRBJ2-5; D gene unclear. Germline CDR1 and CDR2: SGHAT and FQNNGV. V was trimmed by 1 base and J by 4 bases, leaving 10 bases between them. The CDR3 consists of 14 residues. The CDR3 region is CASSLVFGPETQYF. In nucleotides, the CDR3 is TGTGCCAGCAGCTTAGTGTTCGGTCCAGAGACCCAGTACTTC.

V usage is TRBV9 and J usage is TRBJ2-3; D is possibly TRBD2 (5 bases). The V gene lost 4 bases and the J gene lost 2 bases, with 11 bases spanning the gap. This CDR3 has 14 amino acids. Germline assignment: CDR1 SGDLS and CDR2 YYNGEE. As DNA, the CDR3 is TGTGCCAGCAGCCCAGCACTAGTCACAGATACGCAGTATTTT. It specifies CASSPALVTDTQYF.

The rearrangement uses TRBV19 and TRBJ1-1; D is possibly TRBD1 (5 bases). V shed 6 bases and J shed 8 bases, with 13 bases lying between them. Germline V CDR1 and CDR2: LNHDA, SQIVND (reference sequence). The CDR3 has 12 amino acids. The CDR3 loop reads CASRAGQGEAFF. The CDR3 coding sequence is TGTGCCAGTAGGGCTGGGCAGGGCGAAGCTTTCTTT. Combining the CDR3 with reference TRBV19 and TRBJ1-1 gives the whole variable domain DGGITQSPKYLFRKEGQNVTLSCEQNLNHDAMYWYRQDPGQGLRLIYYSQIVNDFQKGDIAEGYSVSREKKESFPLTVTSAQKNPTAFYLCASRAGQGEAFFGQGTRLTVV.

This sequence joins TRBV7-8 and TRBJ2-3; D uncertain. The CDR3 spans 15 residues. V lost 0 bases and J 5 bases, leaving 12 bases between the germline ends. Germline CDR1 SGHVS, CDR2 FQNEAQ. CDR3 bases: TGTGCCAGCAGCTTAGCAGGACCAATGGTAGATACGCAGTATTTT. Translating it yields CASSLAGPMVDTQYF.

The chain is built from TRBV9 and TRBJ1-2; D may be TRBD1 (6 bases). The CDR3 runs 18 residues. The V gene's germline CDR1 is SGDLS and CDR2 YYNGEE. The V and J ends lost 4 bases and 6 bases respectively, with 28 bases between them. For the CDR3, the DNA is TGTGCCAGCAGCCCGCCCCATCTCGGAGAGGGGGAGGCTGATGGCTACACCTTC. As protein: CASSPPHLGEGEADGYTF.

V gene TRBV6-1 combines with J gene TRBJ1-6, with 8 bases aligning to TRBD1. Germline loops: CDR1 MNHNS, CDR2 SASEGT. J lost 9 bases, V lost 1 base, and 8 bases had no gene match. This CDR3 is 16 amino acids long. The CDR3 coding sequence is TGTGCCAGCAGTGAAGGATGGACAGGGTGGCTTTCACCCCTCCACTTT. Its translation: CASSEGWTGWLSPLHF.

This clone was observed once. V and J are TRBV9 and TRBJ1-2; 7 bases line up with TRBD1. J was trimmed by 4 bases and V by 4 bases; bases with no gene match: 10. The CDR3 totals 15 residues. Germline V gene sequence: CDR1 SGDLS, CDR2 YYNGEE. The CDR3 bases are TGTGCCAGCAGCCAGGGGACAGCTGGGGGCTATGGCTACACCTTC. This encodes CASSQGTAGGYGYTF.

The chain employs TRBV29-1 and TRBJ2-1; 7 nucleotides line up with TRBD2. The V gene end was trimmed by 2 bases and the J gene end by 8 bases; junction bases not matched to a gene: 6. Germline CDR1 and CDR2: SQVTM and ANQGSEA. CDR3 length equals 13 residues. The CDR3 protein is CSVETSATDEQFF. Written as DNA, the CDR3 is TGCAGCGTTGAAACTAGCGCTACGGATGAGCAGTTCTTC.

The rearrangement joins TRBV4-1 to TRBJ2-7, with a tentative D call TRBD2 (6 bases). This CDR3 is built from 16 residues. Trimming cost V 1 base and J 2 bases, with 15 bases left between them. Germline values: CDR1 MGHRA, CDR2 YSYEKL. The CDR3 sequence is CASSQVTSPSTYEQYF. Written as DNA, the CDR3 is TGCGCCAGCAGCCAAGTCACTAGCCCATCTACCTACGAGCAGTACTTC.

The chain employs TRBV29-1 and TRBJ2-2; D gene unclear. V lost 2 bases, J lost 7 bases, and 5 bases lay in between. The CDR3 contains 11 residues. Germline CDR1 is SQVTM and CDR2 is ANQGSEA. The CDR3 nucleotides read TGCAGCGTTGAAATCGACGGGGAGCTGTTTTTT. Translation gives CSVEIDGELFF.

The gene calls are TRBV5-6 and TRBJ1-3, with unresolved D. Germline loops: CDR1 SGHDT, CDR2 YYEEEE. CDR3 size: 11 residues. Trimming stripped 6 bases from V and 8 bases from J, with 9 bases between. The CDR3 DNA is TGTGCCAGCACCAAGGGCGACACCATATATTTT. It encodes CASTKGDTIYF.

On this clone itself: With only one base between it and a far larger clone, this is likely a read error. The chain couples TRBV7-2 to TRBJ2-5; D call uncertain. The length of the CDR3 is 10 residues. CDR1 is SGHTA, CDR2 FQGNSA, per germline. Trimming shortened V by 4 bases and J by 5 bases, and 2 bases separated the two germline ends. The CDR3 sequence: CASSWETQYF. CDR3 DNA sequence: TGTGCCAGCAGCTGGGAGACCCAGTACTTC.

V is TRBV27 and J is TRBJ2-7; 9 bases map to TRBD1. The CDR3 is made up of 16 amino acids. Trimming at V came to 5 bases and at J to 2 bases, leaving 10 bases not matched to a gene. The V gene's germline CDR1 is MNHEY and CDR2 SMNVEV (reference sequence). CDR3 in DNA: TGTGCCAGCAGTCCACTCAAGACAGGGGGACCCTACGAGCAGTACTTC. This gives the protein CASSPLKTGGPYEQYF.

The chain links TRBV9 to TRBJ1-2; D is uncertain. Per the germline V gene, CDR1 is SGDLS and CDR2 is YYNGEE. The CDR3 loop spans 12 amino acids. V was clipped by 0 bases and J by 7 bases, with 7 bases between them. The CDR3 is CASSVGTRGYTF. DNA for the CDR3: TGTGCCAGCAGCGTAGGAACACGTGGCTACACCTTC.

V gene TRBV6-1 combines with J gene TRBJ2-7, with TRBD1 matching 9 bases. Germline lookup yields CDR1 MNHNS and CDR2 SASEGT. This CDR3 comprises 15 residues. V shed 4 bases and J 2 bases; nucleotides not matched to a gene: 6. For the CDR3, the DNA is TGTGCCAGCAGTGTCCGGGACAGGGCAACCTACGAGCAGTACTTC. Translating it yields CASSVRDRATYEQYF.

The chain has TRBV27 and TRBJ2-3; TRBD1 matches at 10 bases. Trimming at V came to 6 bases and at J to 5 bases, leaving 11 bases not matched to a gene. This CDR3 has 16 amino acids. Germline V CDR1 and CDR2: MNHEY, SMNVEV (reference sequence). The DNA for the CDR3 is TGTGCCAGCAGCACGTTAGGGACAGGGGAACGAGATACGCAGTATTTT. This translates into CASSTLGTGERDTQYF.

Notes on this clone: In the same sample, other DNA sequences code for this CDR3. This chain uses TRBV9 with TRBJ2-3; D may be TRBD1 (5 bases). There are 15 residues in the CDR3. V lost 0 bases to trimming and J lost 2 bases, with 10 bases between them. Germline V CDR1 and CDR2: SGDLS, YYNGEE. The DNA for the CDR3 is TGTGCCAGCAGCGTAGGTGGGGCCACCACAGATACGCAGTATTTT. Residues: CASSVGGATTDTQYF.

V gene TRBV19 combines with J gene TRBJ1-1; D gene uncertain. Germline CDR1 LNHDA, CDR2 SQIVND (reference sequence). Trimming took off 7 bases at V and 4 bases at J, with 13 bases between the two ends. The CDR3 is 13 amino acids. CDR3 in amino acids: CASKASGSTEAFF. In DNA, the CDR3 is TGTGCCAGTAAAGCATCGGGGAGCACTGAAGCTTTCTTT.